The source of this T cell receptor beta chain is a study of T cell changes during pregnancy in multiple sclerosis. Assay: immunoSEQ multiplex PCR; the TCRdb copy retains only in-frame clones and omits some. This table holds around 77,000 clones, over 85% found once. Trimming removed 3 bases from V and 0 bases from J, with 12 bases in between. The CDR3 is 16 residues long. Germline V gene lookup returns CDR1 KGHSH and CDR2 LQKENI. V and J are TRBV18 and TRBJ1-5, with D perhaps matching TRBD1 (5 bases). Sequenced here: peripheral blood, sampled in the third trimester of pregnancy. The sequence was obtained from a female donor with multiple sclerosis, enrolled in a pregnancy study. CDR3 DNA: TGTGCCAGCTCACCCGCCGCGGGGGATAGCAATCAGCCCCAGCATTTT. Protein product: CASSPAAGDSNQPQHF.